This is a list of T cell receptor beta chains from one sample in a study of T cell responses to AZD1222 COVID-19 vaccine. Sequencing was performed with immunoSEQ multiplex PCR; in TCRdb, only in-frame clones are kept and a portion is missing. Among approximately 150,000 clones listed, about nine tenths were seen once. The sequenced sample was peripheral blood, obtained on day 0 of AZD1222 vaccination. All receptors derive from an adult in good health. CDR3s include the opening cysteine and the closing phenylalanine or tryptophan. The D gene is left open where the match is weak. Not every row has a clone size; where given, it reads once, few, many or a size class.

abundance,len,d_gene,j_gene,v_gene,CDR3aa,CDR3nt
-,12,TRBD1,TRBJ1-2,TRBV29-1,CSVQGVNDGYTF,TGCAGCGTTCAGGGGGTAAATGATGGCTACACCTTC
-,16,TRBD1,TRBJ2-7,TRBV5-3,CARSLYPAGQGYEQYF,TGTGCCAGAAGCTTATACCCAGCGGGACAGGGTTACGAGCAGTACTTC
-,15,-,TRBJ1-1,TRBV4-2,CASSQDSLGRDEAFF,TGTGCCAGCAGCCAAGATAGTTTGGGGAGGGACGAAGCTTTCTTT
-,12,-,TRBJ2-1,TRBV5-1,CASSYPDGEQFF,TGCGCCAGCAGCTATCCAGACGGTGAGCAGTTCTTC
few,14,TRBD1,TRBJ1-1,TRBV7-2,CASSPGQGYGEAFF,TGTGCCAGCAGCCCCGGACAGGGTTATGGTGAAGCTTTCTTT
-,14,TRBD1,TRBJ2-5,TRBV6-6,CASSKTGVQETQYF,TGTGCCAGCAGTAAGACAGGGGTGCAAGAGACCCAGTACTTC
-,14,-,TRBJ2-2,TRBV5-8,CASSGWEGAGELFF,TGTGCCAGCAGCGGATGGGAGGGGGCCGGGGAGCTGTTTTTT
-,11,-,TRBJ1-3,TRBV30,CAWSVLATIYF,TGTGCCTGGAGTGTATTAGCCACCATATATTTT
-,16,TRBD1,TRBJ1-6,TRBV9,CASSGPPGTGYSPLHF,TGTGCCAGCAGCGGCCCCCCCGGGACAGGCTATTCACCCCTCCACTTT
-,13,-,TRBJ1-1,TRBV5-5,CASSLGGVSRAFF,TGTGCCAGCAGCTTGGGAGGGGTATCAAGGGCTTTCTTT
-,13,-,TRBJ1-2,TRBV5-3,CAPGGGRGYGYTF,TGTGCCCCCGGGGGGGGGCGCGGCTATGGCTACACCTTC
-,14,-,TRBJ2-3,TRBV18,CASSPPTVRDTQYF,TGTGCCAGCTCACCACCGACGGTTAGAGATACGCAGTATTTT
-,16,TRBD2,TRBJ2-1,TRBV4-2,CASSQEGGSSYNEQFF,TGTGCCAGCAGCCAAGAGGGGGGGAGCTCCTACAATGAGCAGTTCTTC
-,14,-,TRBJ1-5,TRBV6-5,CASRLTGPNQPQHF,TGTGCCAGCAGACTAACAGGGCCCAATCAGCCCCAGCATTTT
-,15,-,TRBJ2-2,TRBV18,CASSQGQWVAGELFF,TGTGCCAGCTCACAAGGACAGTGGGTCGCCGGGGAGCTGTTTTTT
-,14,-,TRBJ2-4,TRBV27,CASRKGESSRIQYF,TGTGCCAGCCGAAAGGGGGAGTCGTCCCGCATTCAGTACTTC
-,16,TRBD2,TRBJ2-5,TRBV11-3,CASSLDGRGGGETQYF,TGTGCCAGCAGCTTAGACGGGCGGGGGGGCGGAGAGACCCAGTACTTC
-,20,-,TRBJ2-4,TRBV6-1,CASSEIVGDLVKLAKNIQYF,TGTGCCAGCAGTGAAATCGTCGGGGATCTTGTCAAACTAGCCAAAAACATTCAGTACTTC
once,14,-,TRBJ2-3,TRBV5-1,CASSLPGVADTQYF,TGCGCCAGCAGCTTGCCGGGAGTGGCAGATACGCAGTATTTT
-,15,-,TRBJ2-3,TRBV7-2,CASSSRGGGTDTQYF,TGTGCCAGCAGCTCACGAGGGGGGGGCACAGATACGCAGTATTTT
-,14,-,TRBJ1-2,TRBV18,CASSPFVQPDGYTF,TGTGCCAGCTCACCCTTCGTCCAACCGGATGGCTACACCTTC
-,16,-,TRBJ2-3,TRBV7-8,CASSLDLQGTADTQYF,TGTGCCAGCAGCTTAGATCTACAGGGGACTGCAGATACGCAGTATTTT
-,16,-,TRBJ2-1,TRBV19,CASSTRGSQGYNEQFF,TGTGCCAGTAGTACCAGGGGTTCTCAGGGCTACAATGAGCAGTTCTTC
-,12,-,TRBJ2-1,TRBV6-5,CASSTVRNEQFF,TGTGCCAGCAGTACGGTGAGGAATGAGCAGTTCTTC
-,14,TRBD1,TRBJ1-1,TRBV5-6,CASSPDRGRTEAFF,TGTGCCAGCAGCCCGGACAGGGGGAGAACTGAAGCTTTCTTT
-,11,-,TRBJ2-7,TRBV3-1/TRBV3-2,CASSQELERHF,TGTGCCAGCAGCCAAGAGTTGGAGCGACACTTC
-,13,-,TRBJ1-4,TRBV5-6,CASSPIVSEKLFF,TGTGCCAGCAGCCCGATTGTAAGCGAAAAACTGTTTTTT
-,11,TRBD2,TRBJ2-3,TRBV6-5,CASNPGGTQYF,TGTGCCAGCAATCCCGGGGGGACGCAGTATTTT
-,15,-,TRBJ1-1,TRBV5-4,CASSLATGRATEAFF,TGTGCCAGCAGCTTGGCCACAGGGAGGGCCACTGAAGCTTTCTTT
once,14,-,TRBJ1-6,TRBV5-4,CASSDGGLNSPLHF,TGTGCCAGCAGCGACGGGGGCTTGAATTCACCCCTCCACTTT
-,15,-,TRBJ2-3,TRBV14,CASSLPSTSTDTQYF,TGTGCCAGCAGCCTTCCTAGCACTAGCACAGATACGCAGTATTTT
-,17,TRBD1,TRBJ1-1,TRBV5-7,CASSLLWTGLALPEAFF,TGTGCCAGCAGCTTGTTGTGGACAGGGTTGGCTCTTCCTGAAGCTTTCTTT
-,14,TRBD2,TRBJ2-5,TRBV7-2,CASSPVPGGRTQYF,TGTGCCAGCAGCCCAGTCCCCGGGGGGAGGACCCAGTACTTC
-,13,TRBD1,TRBJ1-1,TRBV6-5,CASPRDRDTEAFF,TGTGCCAGCCCCCGGGACAGGGACACTGAAGCTTTCTTT
-,14,TRBD1,TRBJ1-2,TRBV27,CASSPNDRAYGYTF,TGTGCCAGCAGCCCTAACGACAGGGCCTATGGCTACACCTTC
once,17,-,TRBJ2-7,TRBV7-8,CASSLIRVGASSYEQYF,TGTGCCAGCAGCTTAATCAGGGTCGGGGCCTCCTCCTACGAGCAGTACTTC
-,15,-,TRBJ1-2,TRBV6-6,CASSYGEGVNYGYTF,TGTGCCAGCAGTTACGGGGAGGGGGTTAACTATGGCTACACCTTC